What follows are 30 T cell receptor beta chains derived from one specimen sequenced in a study of blood T cell repertoires in COVID-19. Repertoires were generated with immunoSEQ multiplex PCR, while TCRdb's copy carries only in-frame clones and drops some. Here the sample spans 250,000 to 350,000 clones, about nine tenths being singletons. Sequenced: PBMCs or T cells enriched from blood (not recorded which). These receptors were obtained from a man aged 55 to 70 who had recovered from COVID-19.

This clone was seen only a few times. The V call is TRBV4-3, the J call TRBJ1-1, with TRBD1 as a possible D gene (6 bases). The CDR3 has 15 amino acids. Trimming pared 6 bases from V and 0 bases from J, leaving 14 bases between. In germline, CDR1 is LGHNA, CDR2 YSLEER. For the CDR3, the DNA is TGCGCCAGCAGACCTTACGGACAGTTGAACACTGAAGCTTTCTTT. Translating it yields CASRPYGQLNTEAFF.

V and J are TRBV5-3 and TRBJ2-7; the match to TRBD1 covers 10 bases. TRBV5-3 falls under the ORF class, with uncertain function. V dropped 4 bases and J dropped 7; count of bases not matched to a gene: 20. The CDR3 sequence is 18 residues long. The CDR3 nucleotides read TGTGCCAGAAGCCCCGGGACAGGGGTCTTGTCCTCTACTAGTGAGCAGTACTTC. It codes for CARSPGTGVLSSTSEQYF.

This sequence joins TRBV2 and TRBJ2-5, with D maybe TRBD1 (5 bases). Germline V gives CDR1 SNHLY, CDR2 FYNNEI. Trimming cost V 6 bases and J 1 base, with 9 bases left between them. This CDR3 comprises 13 residues. The CDR3 loop reads CASRLDSQETQYF. The CDR3 DNA reads TGTGCCAGCAGACTCGACAGCCAAGAGACCCAGTACTTC.

This chain joins TRBV5-1 and TRBJ1-2; the match to TRBD1 covers 11 bases. This CDR3 contains 16 residues. The trim removed 2 bases at V and 5 bases at J, leaving 8 bases unmatched. Germline-derived CDR1 and CDR2 are SGHRS and YFSETQ. The DNA for the CDR3 is TGCGCCAGCAGCTTCGGGACAGGGGGAAGGGTTTATGGCTACACCTTC. The encoded protein is CASSFGTGGRVYGYTF.

J is TRBJ2-1 and V is TRBV7-9; no reliable D call. The V end lost 2 bases, the J end lost 9 bases, and 14 bases lay between the germline ends. CDR1 is SEHNR and CDR2 is FQNEAQ in the germline V gene (reference sequence). This CDR3 comprises 14 residues. In DNA form, the CDR3 reads TGTGCCAGCAGCTTATCCGGAAGCGTCAGTGAGCAGTTCTTC. Protein product: CASSLSGSVSEQFF.

The CDR3 region is CASSFWTSVAGGNTIYF. Written as DNA, the CDR3 is TGTGCCAGCAGTTTTTGGACCTCGGTTGCGGGTGGAAACACCATATATTTT. The rearrangement links TRBV2 to TRBJ1-3, with no clear D. CDR3 length: 17 residues. Trimming took 5 bases from V and 3 from J, leaving 20 bases between them. The germline gives CDR1 SNHLY, CDR2 FYNNEI.

This rearrangement joins TRBV5-4 to TRBJ2-7, with 8 bases matching TRBD2. Trimming at V came to 4 bases and at J to 6 bases, leaving 9 bases not matched to a gene. Germline CDR1 reads SGHNT; CDR2 reads YYREEE (reference sequence). The length of the CDR3 is 14 residues. CDR3 amino acids: CASSLPGGNGEQYF. CDR3 in DNA: TGTGCCAGCAGCCTCCCGGGGGGGAACGGCGAGCAGTACTTC.

Only one count was recorded for this clone. J is TRBJ1-6 and V is TRBV29-1; TRBD1 matches at 10 bases. The CDR3 contains 14 residues. The germline V gene has CDR1 SQVTM and CDR2 ANQGSEA. With 6 bases clipped from V and 9 bases from J, the junction kept 8 bases outside the gene matches. For the CDR3, the DNA is TGCAGCGTGGGCGGGACAGGGGATGGTTCACCCCTCCACTTT. Translation: CSVGGTGDGSPLHF.

The V gene is TRBV2, the J gene TRBJ1-4, with D unclear. Germline values: CDR1 SNHLY, CDR2 FYNNEI. The length of the CDR3 is 13 residues. The V gene lost 7 bases and the J gene lost 3 bases, with 9 bases spanning the gap. CDR3 region: CASKIIANEKLFF. As DNA, the CDR3 is TGTGCCAGCAAAATAATCGCTAATGAAAAACTGTTTTTT.

The V call is TRBV20-1, the J call TRBJ1-6, with D unclear. The CDR3 consists of 15 residues. The V and J ends lost 3 bases and 2 bases respectively, with 11 bases between them. Germline CDR1 and CDR2: DFQATT and SNEGSKA (reference sequence). The CDR3 DNA follows: TGCAGTGCTAGTTACGGCGGAACCTATAATTCACCCCTCCACTTT. It is translated as CSASYGGTYNSPLHF.

The V call is TRBV4-1, the J call TRBJ1-5; 12 bases are a match to TRBD1. The V and J ends lost 0 bases and 7 bases, in that order; junction bases with no gene match: 4. This CDR3 region has 16 residues. CDR1 and CDR2 from the germline V gene are MGHRA and YSYEKL. In DNA, the CDR3 is TGCGCCAGCAGCCAAGATGGGACAGGGGGCTGGCAGCCCCAGCATTTT. Translating it yields CASSQDGTGGWQPQHF.

The chain uses TRBV9 and TRBJ1-1, with D tentatively TRBD1 (6 bases). CDR1 is SGDLS and CDR2 is YYNGEE in the germline V gene. This CDR3 is 16 amino acids long. The V end was cut by 0 bases, the J end by 6 bases, with 18 bases between. DNA for the CDR3: TGTGCCAGCAGCGTAGGAGCTCGGACAGTTAACCCTGAAGCTTTCTTT. Residues: CASSVGARTVNPEAFF.

This chain links TRBV28 with TRBJ1-1; 8 positions match TRBD1. The J segment lost 5 bases and the V segment lost 6 bases, leaving 8 bases of the junction unmatched. The CDR3 extends over 14 amino acids. The V gene's germline CDR1 is MDHEN and CDR2 SYDVKM. The CDR3 nucleotides are TGTGCCAGCAGCACCGGACAGGGCATGACTGAAGCTTTCTTT. Amino acids: CASSTGQGMTEAFF. The complete variable domain, with remaining parts taken from reference TRBV28 and TRBJ1-1, reads DVKVTQSSRYLVKRTGEKVFLECVQDMDHENMFWYRQDPGLGLRLIYFSYDVKMKEKGDIPEGYSVSREKKERFSLILESASTNQTSMYLCASSTGQGMTEAFFGQGTRLTVV.

The chain couples TRBV6-6 to TRBJ1-2; perhaps TRBD1 as D (6 bases). Per germline, CDR1 MNHNY and CDR2 SVGAGI (reference sequence). V was pared by 4 bases and J by 4 bases, with 13 bases between. The length of the CDR3 is 14 residues. This CDR3 is CASSSAQGRYGYTF. In nucleotides, the CDR3 is TGTGCCAGCAGTTCCGCACAGGGCCGCTATGGCTACACCTTC.

The chain links TRBV7-9 to TRBJ2-1; the D gene is possibly TRBD1 (6 bases). The CDR3 sequence is 14 residues long. The V gene lost 1 base and the J gene lost 6 bases, with 10 bases spanning the gap. Germline assignment: CDR1 SEHNR and CDR2 FQNEAQ (reference sequence). The CDR3, as DNA: TGTGCCAGCAGCTTAGTTTGGGGGCTCAATGAGCAGTTCTTC. Translation: CASSLVWGLNEQFF.

V gene TRBV18 combines with J gene TRBJ1-1, with a tentative D call TRBD1 (6 bases). The germline CDR1 and CDR2 sequences are KGHSH and LQKENI. V was clipped by 2 bases and J by 5 bases, with 9 bases between them. This CDR3 contains 13 residues. In nucleotides, the CDR3 is TGTGCCAGCTCACCAGGGGGCCGGACTGAAGCTTTCTTT. Protein: CASSPGGRTEAFF. The entire variable domain, with the rest obtained from reference TRBV18 and TRBJ1-1, is as follows: NAGVMQNPRHLVRRRGQEARLRCSPMKGHSHVYWYRQLPEEGLKFMVYLQKENIIDESGMPKERFSAEFPKEGPSILRIQQVVRGDSAAYFCASSPGGRTEAFFGQGTRLTVV.

The chain couples TRBV7-9 to TRBJ2-1; 8 nucleotides line up with TRBD2. V shed 5 bases and J 5 bases; nucleotides not matched to a gene: 11. CDR1 and CDR2 (germline): SEHNR, FQNEAQ (reference sequence). The CDR3 has 16 amino acids. This CDR3 reads CASSPKAGGQNNEQFF. CDR3 DNA sequence: TGTGCCAGCAGCCCGAAGGCGGGAGGACAGAACAATGAGCAGTTCTTC.

The chain carries TRBV4-2 and TRBJ1-2, with D perhaps TRBD1 (6 bases). The V and J ends lost 1 base and 4 bases respectively, with 10 bases between them. This CDR3 region has 14 residues. Germline V gene data show CDR1 as LGHNA and CDR2 as YNFKEQ. CDR3 loop: CASSQGVGAYGYTF. The CDR3 nucleotides are TGTGCCAGCAGCCAAGGTGTGGGGGCCTATGGCTACACCTTC.

The chain has TRBV11-3 and TRBJ1-3; D is unresolved. The CDR3 extends over 15 amino acids. V was cut by 1 base and J by 0 bases, with 7 bases left in between. The V gene's germline CDR1 is SGHNT and CDR2 YENEEA. CDR3 nucleotides: TGTGCCAGCAGCTTAGTATCCAGCTCTGGAAACACCATATATTTT. It codes for CASSLVSSSGNTIYF.

The chain couples TRBV6-2 or TRBV6-3 to TRBJ2-1; D might be TRBD1 (5 bases). Germline V gene data show CDR1 as MNHEY and CDR2 as SVGEGT. CDR3 length: 13 residues. V was cut by 7 bases and J by 4 bases, with 11 bases left in between. CDR3 nucleotides: TGTGCCAGCACCCCGGACATTTACAATGAGCAGTTCTTC. Translating it yields CASTPDIYNEQFF.

V usage is TRBV4-1 and J usage is TRBJ2-2; perhaps TRBD1 as D (6 bases). V lost 1 base to trimming and J lost 0 bases, with 9 bases between them. Germline loops: CDR1 MGHRA, CDR2 YSYEKL. The CDR3 loop spans 16 amino acids. CDR3 residues: CASSQVWTANTGELFF. CDR3 coding DNA: TGCGCCAGCAGCCAAGTCTGGACAGCGAACACCGGGGAGCTGTTTTTT.

This clone appeared once. The V and J genes are TRBV28 and TRBJ1-6; weak D call: TRBD1 (5 bases). Per the germline V gene, CDR1 is MDHEN and CDR2 is SYDVKM. CDR3 size: 13 residues. V shed 3 bases and J shed 8 bases, with 8 bases lying between them. The DNA for the CDR3 is TGTGCCAGCAGTTTTCAGGGTTATTCACCCCTCCACTTT. Translated, it gives CASSFQGYSPLHF.

The chain couples TRBV6-5 to TRBJ1-4; D is uncertain. CDR1 and CDR2 (germline): MNHEY, SVGAGI. This CDR3 contains 15 residues. Trimming shortened V by 8 bases and J by 0 bases, and 13 bases separated the two germline ends. CDR3 sequence (DNA): TGTGCCAGCCAACGATCAGGTCCAACTAATGAAAAACTGTTTTTT. As protein: CASQRSGPTNEKLFF.

This chain uses TRBV5-6 with TRBJ1-5, with no clear D. With 0 bases removed from V and 0 bases from J, the gap between germline ends came to 7 bases. CDR1 and CDR2 (germline): SGHDT, YYEEEE. This CDR3 has 15 amino acids. CDR3 nucleotide sequence: TGTGCCAGCAGCTTGGGCGGGAATAGCAATCAGCCCCAGCATTTT. It translates to CASSLGGNSNQPQHF.

V is TRBV29-1 and J is TRBJ2-1; a possible D gene is TRBD2 (5 bases). In germline, CDR1 is SQVTM, CDR2 ANQGSEA. Trimming took 0 bases from V and 4 from J, leaving 10 bases between them. The CDR3 is 14 residues long. The CDR3 sequence: CSVEDRSGYNEQFF. The CDR3 DNA reads as TGCAGCGTTGAAGATCGATCGGGGTACAATGAGCAGTTCTTC.

Remarks on this clone: Other nucleotide sequences in the sample specify the same CDR3. In DNA, the CDR3 is TGCAGCGCTGGACAGGGGAACACTGAAGCTTTCTTT. Amino acid sequence: CSAGQGNTEAFF. The V gene is TRBV29-1, the J gene TRBJ1-1; 8 bases fit TRBD1. The trim removed 7 bases at V and 1 base at J, leaving 2 bases unmatched. CDR1 is SQVTM, CDR2 ANQGSEA, per germline. CDR3 size: 12 residues.

This clone has only one observation. The V call is TRBV5-5, the J call TRBJ1-2; D gene uncertain. V shed 6 bases and J shed 5 bases, with 8 bases lying between them. Germline V gives CDR1 SGHKS, CDR2 YYEKEE (reference sequence). The CDR3 is 11 residues long. The CDR3: CASTPGYGYTF. The CDR3 coding sequence is TGTGCCAGCACCCCGGGGTATGGCTACACCTTC.

V usage is TRBV7-9 and J usage is TRBJ2-7; 15 nucleotides agree with TRBD2. Germline assignment: CDR1 SEHNR and CDR2 FQNEAQ (reference sequence). This CDR3 comprises 16 residues. The junction had 7 bases not matched to a gene; V was cut back by 3 bases and J by 7 bases. Here the CDR3 DNA reads TGTGCCAGCAGCTTCCCAGCCGGACTAGCGGGAGGGGAGCAGTACTTC. Protein: CASSFPAGLAGGEQYF.

V is TRBV6-5 and J is TRBJ2-3; 7 bases agree with TRBD1. Unmatched junction bases numbered 3, after V lost 6 bases and J lost 0 bases. The CDR3 sequence is 14 residues long. Per germline, CDR1 MNHEY and CDR2 SVGAGI. In DNA form, the CDR3 reads TGTGCCAGCAGGGACAGGATCAGCACAGATACGCAGTATTTT. This codes for CASRDRISTDTQYF.

This clone appeared a single time. The genes are TRBV27 and TRBJ1-6, with 9 nucleotides matching TRBD1. V gave up 7 bases and J gave up 9 bases; unmatched junction bases: 7. This CDR3 comprises 14 residues. From germline, CDR1 is MNHEY and CDR2 SMNVEV (reference sequence). The CDR3 spells CASNPQGAVSPLHF. The DNA for the CDR3 is TGTGCCAGCAACCCACAGGGGGCGGTTTCACCCCTCCACTTT.